These T cell receptor beta chains were read from a single sample in a study of blood T cell repertoires in COVID-19. TCRdb's copy holds only in-frame clones and misses some; the assay was immunoSEQ multiplex PCR. Of more than 200,000 clones listed, about 86% are singletons. The sample consisted of peripheral blood. The source is an older man with acute or convalescent COVID-19. Each CDR3 is given without its conserved first and last residue. Fields, in order: J gene, V gene, CDR3 protein.

>TRBJ1-4|TRBV4-1
ASSQRGLGNEKLF
>TRBJ1-1|TRBV7-6
ASSSRQDSSGTEAF
>TRBJ2-7|TRBV29-1
SVNRGHEQY
>TRBJ2-1|TRBV11-2
ASSLGRAGNEQF
>TRBJ1-4|TRBV4-1
ASSQGTGSNEKLF
>TRBJ2-2|TRBV6-1
ASSEVWRGTGELF
>TRBJ2-3|TRBV7-9
ASSFLSDTQY
>TRBJ1-1|TRBV6-5
ASSNQGVAEAF
>TRBJ1-5|TRBV6-5
ASSSRIQGLLQPQH
>TRBJ2-1|TRBV29-1
SAGLAGGEQF
>TRBJ2-5|TRBV15
ATSRAGGDRETQY
>TRBJ2-7|TRBV29-1
SVAGLAGGTLSYEQY
>TRBJ1-5|TRBV6-6
ASSYLPGFQPQH
>TRBJ2-7|TRBV7-3
ASSLNGIAGGYEQY
>TRBJ1-2|TRBV21-1
ASSTVDYGYT
>TRBJ2-3|TRBV4-1
ASSQVTGTDTQY